Listed below are T cell receptor beta chains from one sample, sequenced in a study of blood T cell repertoires in COVID-19. TCRdb's table, derived via immunoSEQ multiplex PCR, lists solely in-frame clones and lacks some. The data contain roughly 290,000 clones, about 86% of them singletons. Sequenced sample: peripheral blood. These receptors were obtained from a person aged 65-85 years with COVID-19, enrolled during active disease. Each CDR3 is given with its conserved first and last residue. A D gene is named only where the DNA matches it firmly. Clone size is not always given. Where it is, it says once, few, many or a class for expanded clones.

CDR3: CASSDRTASTDTQYF; DNA: TGTGCCAGCAGTGACCGGACAGCTAGCACAGATACGCAGTATTTT; J: TRBJ2-3; V: TRBV6-2/TRBV6-3; size: .; D: .
CDR3: CASSLGGQAGELFF; DNA: TGTGCCAGCAGCTTGGGGGGGCAGGCCGGGGAGCTGTTTTTT; J: TRBJ2-2; V: TRBV5-5; size: .; D: .
CDR3: CASSLASGNTGELFF; DNA: TGTGCCAGCAGTTTGGCTAGCGGGAACACCGGGGAGCTGTTTTTT; J: TRBJ2-2; V: TRBV6-2/TRBV6-3; size: .; D: TRBD2
CDR3: CATSDPGQGMNTGELFF; DNA: TGTGCCACCAGTGACCCGGGACAGGGAATGAACACCGGGGAGCTGTTTTTT; J: TRBJ2-2; V: TRBV24-1; size: .; D: TRBD1
CDR3: CASSLGGSQETQYF; DNA: TGTGCCAGCAGCCTCGGGGGGTCGCAAGAGACCCAGTACTTC; J: TRBJ2-5; V: TRBV3-1/TRBV3-2; size: .; D: TRBD2
CDR3: CASSQYGTGQAATQYF; DNA: TGTGCCAGCAGCCAATACGGGACAGGTCAAGCCGCGACCCAGTACTTC; J: TRBJ2-5; V: TRBV3-1/TRBV3-2; size: .; D: TRBD1
CDR3: CASSLRTGGSSYEQYF; DNA: TGTGCCAGCAGCCTGCGGACAGGGGGAAGCTCCTACGAGCAGTACTTC; J: TRBJ2-7; V: TRBV7-6; size: .; D: TRBD1
CDR3: CASSMVRGQPQHF; DNA: TGTGCCAGCAGTATGGTAAGGGGTCAGCCCCAGCATTTT; J: TRBJ1-5; V: TRBV6-6; size: .; D: .
CDR3: CATSSGTGGTEAFF; DNA: TGTGCCACCAGCAGCGGTACAGGGGGCACTGAAGCTTTCTTT; J: TRBJ1-1; V: TRBV15; size: .; D: TRBD1
CDR3: CATRARGNQNYGYTF; DNA: TGTGCCACCAGAGCGCGCGGGAACCAGAACTATGGCTACACCTTC; J: TRBJ1-2; V: TRBV15; size: .; D: .
CDR3: CASSFSGGRTEAFF; DNA: TGTGCCAGCAGTTTCAGCGGGGGGAGGACTGAAGCTTTCTTT; J: TRBJ1-1; V: TRBV27; size: .; D: .
CDR3: CATRTGYNSPLHF; DNA: TGTGCCACCAGGACTGGCTATAATTCACCCCTCCACTTT; J: TRBJ1-6; V: TRBV15; size: once; D: .
CDR3: CASKWREPSELFF; DNA: TGTGCCAGCAAGTGGCGGGAGCCGTCCGAGCTGTTTTTT; J: TRBJ2-2; V: TRBV28; size: .; D: TRBD2
CDR3: CAWKSFSGSTGEQFF; DNA: TGTGCCTGGAAATCGTTTAGCGGGAGTACTGGTGAGCAGTTCTTC; J: TRBJ2-1; V: TRBV30; size: .; D: TRBD2
CDR3: CASRRAGGGVEQFF; DNA: TGTGCCAGCAGGCGAGCGGGGGGAGGTGTGGAGCAGTTCTTC; J: TRBJ2-1; V: TRBV28; size: once; D: TRBD2
CDR3: CASSVDRVINSPLHF; DNA: TGTGCCAGCAGTGTGGACAGGGTAATTAATTCACCCCTCCACTTT; J: TRBJ1-6; V: TRBV2; size: once; D: TRBD1
CDR3: CASSPTKKAGGAYNEQFF; DNA: TGTGCCAGCTCACCAACAAAGAAAGCGGGAGGGGCCTACAATGAGCAGTTCTTC; J: TRBJ2-1; V: TRBV18; size: .; D: TRBD2
CDR3: CAISESRVAYGYTF; DNA: TGTGCCATCAGTGAGTCGAGGGTGGCCTATGGCTACACCTTC; J: TRBJ1-2; V: TRBV10-3; size: once; D: .
CDR3: CASRTGTPYNEQFF; DNA: TGTGCCAGTAGAACCGGGACACCGTACAATGAGCAGTTCTTC; J: TRBJ2-1; V: TRBV19; size: .; D: .
CDR3: CASSLERRAYNEQFF; DNA: TGCGCCAGCAGCTTGGAGCGCCGGGCCTACAATGAGCAGTTCTTC; J: TRBJ2-1; V: TRBV5-1; size: .; D: .
CDR3: CASSGPDGHPRETQYF; DNA: TGTGCCAGCAGTGGACCAGACGGACACCCCAGAGAGACCCAGTACTTC; J: TRBJ2-5; V: TRBV6-1; size: once; D: .
CDR3: CASSQAGGNQPQHF; DNA: TGCGCCAGCAGTCAAGCCGGTGGCAATCAGCCCCAGCATTTT; J: TRBJ1-5; V: TRBV23-1; size: once; D: .
CDR3: CASSLLFASGGARDTQYF; DNA: TGTGCCAGCAGCTTACTCTTTGCTAGCGGGGGGGCTAGGGATACGCAGTATTTT; J: TRBJ2-3; V: TRBV7-6; size: .; D: TRBD2
CDR3: CASSSPRGGTAVREQYF; DNA: TGTGCCAGCAGCTCCCCCCGAGGCGGGACGGCCGTGCGAGAGCAGTACTTC; J: TRBJ2-7; V: TRBV5-4; size: .; D: .
CDR3: CASSVMGGSTDTQYF; DNA: TGTGCCAGCAGCGTAATGGGGGGAAGCACAGATACGCAGTATTTT; J: TRBJ2-3; V: TRBV9; size: .; D: .
CDR3: CATSRERLAGREETQYF; DNA: TGTGCCACCAGCAGGGAAAGACTAGCGGGGAGGGAAGAGACCCAGTACTTC; J: TRBJ2-5; V: TRBV15; size: .; D: TRBD2
CDR3: CASRTGGTEAFF; DNA: TGTGCCAGCAGGACAGGGGGCACTGAAGCTTTCTTT; J: TRBJ1-1; V: TRBV27; size: once; D: TRBD1
CDR3: CASSPDYAETQYF; DNA: TGTGCCAGCAGTCCGGACTACGCAGAGACCCAGTACTTC; J: TRBJ2-5; V: TRBV27; size: .; D: .
CDR3: CASSLFGGNTIYF; DNA: TGTGCCAGCAGCTTATTTGGCGGAAACACCATATATTTT; J: TRBJ1-3; V: TRBV7-2; size: .; D: .
CDR3: CASSISPFGGNQPQHF; DNA: TGTGCCAGTAGTATTTCCCCTTTTGGAGGCAATCAGCCCCAGCATTTT; J: TRBJ1-5; V: TRBV19; size: .; D: .
CDR3: CASSFLRRGLNEKLFF; DNA: TGTGCCAGCAGCTTTCTCCGCAGGGGCCTTAATGAAAAACTGTTTTTT; J: TRBJ1-4; V: TRBV13; size: .; D: .
CDR3: CASKITGVYGYTF; DNA: TGTGCCAGCAAAATAACAGGGGTCTATGGCTACACCTTC; J: TRBJ1-2; V: TRBV6-5; size: once; D: TRBD1
CDR3: CASSPSRGAEQPQHF; DNA: TGTGCCAGCTCACCATCTCGGGGGGCGGAACAGCCCCAGCATTTT; J: TRBJ1-5; V: TRBV18; size: .; D: .
CDR3: CASSINGWNSPLHF; DNA: TGTGCCAGTAGTATAAACGGGTGGAATTCACCCCTCCACTTT; J: TRBJ1-6; V: TRBV19; size: .; D: .
CDR3: CASSLAGGTYNEQFF; DNA: TGTGCCAGCAGCCTAGCGGGGGGGACCTACAATGAGCAGTTCTTC; J: TRBJ2-1; V: TRBV7-3; size: .; D: TRBD2